This TCR beta chain comes out of a study of blood T cell repertoires in COVID-19. Produced via immunoSEQ multiplex PCR; TCRdb's table is partial and in-frame only. The sample lists 130,000 to 150,000 clones, about 84% seen once, with under 15% in the top ten. Sequencing was carried out using peripheral blood. The sequence was collected from a man aged 60-69 years with active or convalescent COVID-19.

CDR3 nucleotide sequence: TGTGCCAGCAGTCACCCTACTAGCGGTTCCTACGAGCAGTACTTC. This codes for CASSHPTSGSYEQYF. The gene calls are TRBV28 and TRBJ2-7, with 8 nucleotides matching TRBD2. V lost 5 bases to trimming and J lost 1 base; unmatched junction nucleotides: 7. Germline loops: CDR1 MDHEN, CDR2 SYDVKM. This CDR3 has 15 residues.